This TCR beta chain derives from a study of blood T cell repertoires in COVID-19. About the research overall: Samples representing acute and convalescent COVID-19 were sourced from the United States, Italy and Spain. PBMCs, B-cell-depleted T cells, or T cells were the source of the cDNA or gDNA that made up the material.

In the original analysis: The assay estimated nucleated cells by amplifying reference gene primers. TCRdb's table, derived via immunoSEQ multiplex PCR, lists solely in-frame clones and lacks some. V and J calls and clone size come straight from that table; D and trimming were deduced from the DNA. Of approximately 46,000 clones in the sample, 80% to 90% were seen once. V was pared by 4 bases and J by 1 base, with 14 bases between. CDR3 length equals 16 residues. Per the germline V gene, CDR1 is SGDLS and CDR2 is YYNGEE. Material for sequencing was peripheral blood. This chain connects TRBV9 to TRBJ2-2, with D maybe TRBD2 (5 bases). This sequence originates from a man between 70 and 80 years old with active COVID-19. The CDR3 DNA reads TGTGCCAGCAGCCCAGAGGACTGGTTGAACACCGGGGAGCTGTTTTTT. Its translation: CASSPEDWLNTGELFF. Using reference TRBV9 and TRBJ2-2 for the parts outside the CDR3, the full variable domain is DSGVTQTPKHLITATGQRVTLRCSPRSGDLSVYWYQQSLDQGLQFLIQYYNGEERAKGNILERFSAQQFPDLHSELNLSSLELGDSALYFCASSPEDWLNTGELFFGEGSRLTVL.